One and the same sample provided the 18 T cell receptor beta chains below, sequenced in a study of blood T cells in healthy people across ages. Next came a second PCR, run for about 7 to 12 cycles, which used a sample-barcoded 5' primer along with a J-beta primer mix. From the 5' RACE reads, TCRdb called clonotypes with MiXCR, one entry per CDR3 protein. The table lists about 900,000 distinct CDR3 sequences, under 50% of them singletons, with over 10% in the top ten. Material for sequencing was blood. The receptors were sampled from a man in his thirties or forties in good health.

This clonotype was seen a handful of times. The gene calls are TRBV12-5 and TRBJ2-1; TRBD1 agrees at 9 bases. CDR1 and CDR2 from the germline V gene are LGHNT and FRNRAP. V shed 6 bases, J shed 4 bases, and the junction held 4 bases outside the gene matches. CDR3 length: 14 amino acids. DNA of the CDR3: TGTGCTAGTGGGCCGGGACAGGGATACAATGAGCAGTTCTTC. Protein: CASGPGQGYNEQFF.

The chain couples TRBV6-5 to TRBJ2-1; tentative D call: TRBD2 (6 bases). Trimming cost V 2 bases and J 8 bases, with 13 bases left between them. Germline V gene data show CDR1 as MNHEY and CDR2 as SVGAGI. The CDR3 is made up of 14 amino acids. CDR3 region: CASSYILASDEQFF. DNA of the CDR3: TGTGCCAGCAGTTACATTCTAGCTAGCGATGAGCAGTTCTTC.

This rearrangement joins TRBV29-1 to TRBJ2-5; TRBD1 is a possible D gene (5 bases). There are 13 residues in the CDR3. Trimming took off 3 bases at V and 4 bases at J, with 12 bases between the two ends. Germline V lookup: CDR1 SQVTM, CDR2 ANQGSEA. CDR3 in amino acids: CSVEGRARETQYF. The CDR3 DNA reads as TGCAGCGTTGAGGGCAGGGCTCGAGAGACCCAGTACTTC.

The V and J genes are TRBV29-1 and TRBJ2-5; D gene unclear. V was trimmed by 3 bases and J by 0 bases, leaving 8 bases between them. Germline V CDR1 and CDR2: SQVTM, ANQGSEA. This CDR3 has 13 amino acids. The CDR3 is CSVEPDNQETQYF. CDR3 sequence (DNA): TGCAGCGTTGAGCCGGATAACCAAGAGACCCAGTACTTC.

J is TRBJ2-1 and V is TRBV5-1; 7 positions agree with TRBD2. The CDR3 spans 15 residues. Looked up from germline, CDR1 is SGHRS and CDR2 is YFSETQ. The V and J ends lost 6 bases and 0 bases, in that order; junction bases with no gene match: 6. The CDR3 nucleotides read TGCGCCAGCACCTCAGCGGGGAGCTCCTACAATGAGCAGTTCTTC. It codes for CASTSAGSSYNEQFF.

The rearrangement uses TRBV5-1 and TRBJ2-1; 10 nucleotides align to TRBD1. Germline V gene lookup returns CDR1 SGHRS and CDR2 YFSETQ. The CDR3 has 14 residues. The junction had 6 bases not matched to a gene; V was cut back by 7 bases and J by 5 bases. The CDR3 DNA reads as TGCGCCAGCGTCTCCGGGACAGGGGACAATGAGCAGTTCTTC. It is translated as CASVSGTGDNEQFF.

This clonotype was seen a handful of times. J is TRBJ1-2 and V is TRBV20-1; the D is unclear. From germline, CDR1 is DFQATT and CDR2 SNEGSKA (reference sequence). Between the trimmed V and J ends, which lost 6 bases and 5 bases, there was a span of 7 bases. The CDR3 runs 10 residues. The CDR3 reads CSASGYGYTF. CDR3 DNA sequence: TGCAGTGCCTCCGGGTATGGCTACACCTTC.

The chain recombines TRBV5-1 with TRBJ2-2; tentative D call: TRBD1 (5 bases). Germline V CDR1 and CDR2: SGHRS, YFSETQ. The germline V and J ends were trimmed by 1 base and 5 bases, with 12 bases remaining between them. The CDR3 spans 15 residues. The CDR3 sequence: CASSLQGARTGELFF. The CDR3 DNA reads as TGCGCCAGCAGCTTGCAAGGGGCGCGAACCGGGGAGCTGTTTTTT.

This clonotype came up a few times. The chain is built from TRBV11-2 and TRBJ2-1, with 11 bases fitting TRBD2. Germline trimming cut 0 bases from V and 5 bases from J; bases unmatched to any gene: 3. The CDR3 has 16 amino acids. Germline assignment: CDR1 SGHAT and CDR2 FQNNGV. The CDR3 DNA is TGTGCCAGCAGCTTAGAGACTAGCGGGGTAAACAATGAGCAGTTCTTC. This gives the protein CASSLETSGVNNEQFF. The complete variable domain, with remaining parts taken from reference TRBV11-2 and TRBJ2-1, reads EAGVAQSPRYKIIEKRQSVAFWCNPISGHATLYWYQQILGQGPKLLIQFQNNGVVDDSQLPKDRFSAERLKGVDSTLKIQPAKLEDSAVYLCASSLETSGVNNEQFFGPGTRLTVL.

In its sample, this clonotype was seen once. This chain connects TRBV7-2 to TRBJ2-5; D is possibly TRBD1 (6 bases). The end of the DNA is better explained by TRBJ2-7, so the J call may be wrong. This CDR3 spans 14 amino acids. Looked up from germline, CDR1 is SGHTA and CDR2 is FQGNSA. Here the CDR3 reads CASSSYRDGGEQYF. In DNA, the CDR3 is TGTGCCAGCAGCTCATACAGGGACGGCGGCGAGCAGTACTTC.

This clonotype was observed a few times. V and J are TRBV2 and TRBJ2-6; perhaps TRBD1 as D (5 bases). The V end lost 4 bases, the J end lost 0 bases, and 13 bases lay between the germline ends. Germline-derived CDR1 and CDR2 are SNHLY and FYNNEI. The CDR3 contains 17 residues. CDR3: CASSVQGPYSGANVLTF. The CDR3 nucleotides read TGTGCCAGCAGTGTGCAGGGTCCCTACTCTGGGGCCAACGTCCTGACTTTC.

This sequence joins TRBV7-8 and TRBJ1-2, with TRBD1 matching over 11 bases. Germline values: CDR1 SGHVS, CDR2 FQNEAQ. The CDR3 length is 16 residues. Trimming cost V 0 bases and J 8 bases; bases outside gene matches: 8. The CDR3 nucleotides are TGTGCCAGCAGCTTAGCGGACGGACAGGGGGCGTCCGGCTACACCTTC. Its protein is CASSLADGQGASGYTF.

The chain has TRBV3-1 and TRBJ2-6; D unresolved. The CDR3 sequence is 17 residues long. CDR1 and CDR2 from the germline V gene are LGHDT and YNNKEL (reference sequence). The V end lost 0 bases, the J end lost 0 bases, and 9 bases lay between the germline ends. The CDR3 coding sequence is TGTGCCAGCAGCCAAGATAAGGCTTACTCTGGGGCCAACGTCCTGACTTTC. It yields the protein CASSQDKAYSGANVLTF.

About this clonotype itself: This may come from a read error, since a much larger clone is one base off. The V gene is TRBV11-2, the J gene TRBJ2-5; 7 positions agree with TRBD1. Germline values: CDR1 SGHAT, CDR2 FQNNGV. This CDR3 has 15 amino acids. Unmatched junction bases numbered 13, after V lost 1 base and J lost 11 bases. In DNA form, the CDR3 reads TGTGCCAGCAGCTTAGGAGGGGGCCCCTACAATGAGCAGTACTTC. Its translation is CASSLGGGPYNEQYF.

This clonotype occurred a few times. As DNA, the CDR3 is TGTGCCAGCAGCCCCTCCTCTGCAACTAATGAAAAACTGTTTTTT. Translated, it gives CASSPSSATNEKLFF. V is TRBV7-9 and J is TRBJ1-4; D uncertain. Germline-derived CDR1 and CDR2 are SEHNR and FQNEAQ (reference sequence). The CDR3 has 15 residues. Between the trimmed V and J ends, which lost 5 bases and 0 bases, there was a span of 10 bases. Complete variable domain (other parts from reference TRBV7-9 and TRBJ1-4): DTGVSQNPRHKITKRGQNVTFRCDPISEHNRLYWYRQTLGQGPEFLTYFQNEAQLEKSRLLSDRFSAERPKGSFSTLEIQRTEQGDSAMYLCASSPSSATNEKLFFGSGTQLSVL.

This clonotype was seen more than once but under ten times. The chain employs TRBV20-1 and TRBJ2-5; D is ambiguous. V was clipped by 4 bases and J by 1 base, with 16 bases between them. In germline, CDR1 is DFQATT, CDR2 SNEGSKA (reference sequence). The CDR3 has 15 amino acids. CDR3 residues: CSATLFGATQETQYF. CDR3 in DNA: TGCAGTGCTACCCTCTTTGGAGCGACCCAAGAGACCCAGTACTTC.

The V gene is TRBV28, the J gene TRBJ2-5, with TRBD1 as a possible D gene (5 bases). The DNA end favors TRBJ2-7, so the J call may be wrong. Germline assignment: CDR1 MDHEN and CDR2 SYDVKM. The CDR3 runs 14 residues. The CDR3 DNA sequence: TGTGCCAGCAGTCCCCGTGTCCCAGGGTCCGAGCAGTACTTC. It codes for CASSPRVPGSEQYF.

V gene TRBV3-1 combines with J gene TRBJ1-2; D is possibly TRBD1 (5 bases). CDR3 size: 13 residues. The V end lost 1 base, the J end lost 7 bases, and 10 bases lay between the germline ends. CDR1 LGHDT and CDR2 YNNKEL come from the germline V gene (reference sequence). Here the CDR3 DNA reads TGTGCCAGCAGCCAAGGGGGCTATCGTGGCTACACCTTC. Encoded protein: CASSQGGYRGYTF. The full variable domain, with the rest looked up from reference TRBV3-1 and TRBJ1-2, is DTAVSQTPKYLVTQMGNDKSIKCEQNLGHDTMYWYKQDSKKFLKIMFSYNNKELIINETVPNRFSPKSPDKAHLNLHINSLELGDSAVYFCASSQGGYRGYTFGSGTRLTVV.